The TCR beta chain under discussion was sequenced for a study of shared clonotypes between healthy human individuals. Background on the study: Every donor yielded three CD4 naive, three CD4 memory, two CD8 naive and one CD8 memory plate.

General study points: Of the naive CD4 clonotypes, approximately 5% were shared across a few donors.

Germline CDR1 and CDR2: SGHRS and YFSETQ. The CDR3 is made up of 14 amino acids. V was pared by 0 bases and J by 6 bases, with 3 bases of the junction left unmatched. Produced via immunoSEQ multiplex PCR; TCRdb's table is partial and in-frame only. The sample includes about 2.3 million clones, more than 85% of them seen just once. Remarks on this clone: What it recognizes is unknown.

The TCR comes from a man in his late teens or twenties in good health. Some clones in this sample may be carry-over from other donors' samples. Specimen: naive CD4+ T cells from PBMCs. The subset: CD45RA+ positively selected. The gene calls are TRBV5-1 and TRBJ1-5; 7 bases are a match to TRBD1. The CDR3 bases are TGCGCCAGCAGCTTGGGCAACAGGGGTCAGCCCCAGCATTTT. Protein: CASSLGNRGQPQHF.